The rows below give T cell receptor beta chains drawn from one sample of a study of early T cells in non-severe SARS-CoV-2 infection. TCRdb passed the 5' RACE reads through MiXCR, listing each CDR3 protein once. The repertoire includes tens of thousands of distinct CDR3 sequences, about a tenth of them detected once, and roughly 10% sits in the top ten. What was sequenced was whole blood. These receptors were collected from an adult who was a healthcare worker with PCR-confirmed SARS-CoV-2 infection or an uninfected control (not recorded which). Each CDR3 is given with its conserved first and last residue. D genes are given only for firm matches. Clone size appears in some rows only: once, few, many, or a class for an expanded clone.

d_call j_call v_call clone_size cdr3_aa cdr3_nt
. TRBJ1-3 TRBV13 . CASSPPRRGSGNTIYF TGTGCCAGCAGCCCCCCCCGCAGGGGAAGTGGAAACACCATATATTTT
. TRBJ2-7 TRBV12-5 . CASGSQIGQTYEQYF TGTGCTAGTGGTTCCCAGATTGGACAGACCTACGAGCAGTACTTC
. TRBJ2-7 TRBV6-1 . CASSESWASSYEQYF TGTGCCAGCAGTGAATCTTGGGCCAGCTCCTACGAGCAGTACTTC
. TRBJ1-2 TRBV20-1 many CSASRTGSGYTF TGCAGTGCTAGCCGCACAGGCTCCGGCTACACCTTC
TRBD2 TRBJ2-1 TRBV5-5 many CASSARVTAGNSQSYNEQFF TGTGCCAGCAGCGCACGGGTAACAGCGGGGAATTCCCAATCCTACAATGAGCAGTTCTTC
. TRBJ2-7 TRBV4-3 few CASSQEEASSYEQYF TGCGCCAGCAGCCAAGAAGAGGCATCCTCCTACGAGCAGTACTTC
TRBD2 TRBJ2-1 TRBV5-4 . CASSPGGAVHSYNEQFF TGTGCCAGCAGCCCGGGAGGTGCGGTCCACTCCTACAATGAGCAGTTCTTC
TRBD1 TRBJ2-1 TRBV20-1 many CSARAGGFISEQFF TGCAGTGCTAGGGCAGGGGGTTTTATCAGTGAGCAGTTCTTC
TRBD1 TRBJ1-2 TRBV25-1 . CASRTGRGYTF TGTGCCAGCAGGACAGGGCGCGGCTACACCTTC
. TRBJ1-1 TRBV20-1 many CSARFGNTEAFF TGCAGTGCTAGATTTGGGAACACTGAAGCTTTCTTT
TRBD2 TRBJ2-5 TRBV7-6 medium-sized CASSLLLAEQETQYF TGTGCCAGCAGCCTTCTCCTAGCGGAGCAAGAGACCCAGTACTTC
TRBD1 TRBJ1-2 TRBV7-8 many CASSLVRTGGRGYTF TGTGCCAGCAGCTTAGTGCGGACAGGGGGCCGAGGCTACACCTTC
TRBD1 TRBJ1-6 TRBV9 few CASSSPGTGASPLHF TGTGCCAGCAGCTCCCCCGGGACAGGGGCCTCACCCCTCCACTTT
TRBD2 TRBJ2-1 TRBV2 many CASSEARGVNEQFF TGTGCCAGCAGTGAAGCGCGGGGGGTCAATGAGCAGTTCTTC
. TRBJ2-5 TRBV7-2 many CASSLDREETQYF TGTGCCAGCAGCTTAGATAGGGAGGAGACCCAGTACTTC
TRBD2 TRBJ2-3 TRBV12-3/TRBV12-4 many CASSLPGKSSGRSRGDTQYF TGTGCCAGCAGTTTACCCGGAAAATCTAGCGGGAGATCTCGGGGAGATACGCAGTATTTT
. TRBJ1-2 TRBV12-3/TRBV12-4 many CASSLASGYNGYTF TGTGCCAGCAGTTTAGCGTCCGGATACAATGGCTACACCTTC
. TRBJ2-7 TRBV7-2 . CASSFVTTTYEQYF TGTGCCAGCAGCTTTGTGACTACCACCTACGAGCAGTACTTC
TRBD2 TRBJ2-7 TRBV9 few CASSVVHRGGSYEQYF TGTGCCAGCAGCGTAGTACATCGGGGGGGCTCCTACGAGCAGTACTTC
TRBD2 TRBJ2-1 TRBV19 many CASTMGGAYNEQFF TGTGCCAGTACCATGGGAGGGGCCTACAATGAGCAGTTCTTC
TRBD1 TRBJ2-1 TRBV7-7 many CASSLEGDSSEQFF TGTGCTAGCAGCTTAGAGGGGGACAGCTCTGAGCAGTTCTTC
. TRBJ1-2 TRBV19 few CASSRQTTSNYGYTF TGTGCCAGTTCTCGACAGACCACATCGAACTATGGCTACACCTTC
. TRBJ2-7 TRBV6-2/TRBV6-3 few CATYRGEQYF TGTGCCACGTACCGCGGAGAGCAGTACTTC
. TRBJ1-6 TRBV7-2 many CASSPSGGTGSPLHF TGTGCCAGCAGCCCGTCGGGGGGTACGGGTTCACCCCTCCACTTT
. TRBJ1-2 TRBV10-1 few CASSPGTSTRGYTF TGCGCCAGCAGCCCCGGGACGTCTACCCGTGGCTACACCTTC
. TRBJ1-2 TRBV19 many CASSIVAGANYGYTF TGTGCCAGTAGTATAGTTGCAGGAGCTAACTATGGCTACACCTTC
. TRBJ1-1 TRBV6-4 . CASRERGNTEAFF TGTGCCAGCAGAGAGCGTGGGAACACTGAAGCTTTCTTT
TRBD1 TRBJ2-1 TRBV5-6 . CASSGEGTGEGHEQFF TGTGCCAGCAGCGGAGAGGGGACAGGGGAGGGACATGAGCAGTTCTTC
. TRBJ1-2 TRBV10-3 few CAISESPRYYGYTF TGTGCCATCAGTGAGTCGCCCCGGTACTATGGCTACACCTTC
. TRBJ2-5 TRBV27 . CASSFIPVRGETQYF TGTGCCAGCAGTTTTATTCCCGTAAGAGGAGAGACCCAGTACTTC
TRBD2 TRBJ2-3 TRBV12-3/TRBV12-4 . CASSRRSSGVDTQYF TGTGCCAGCAGTCGGAGGTCTAGCGGGGTAGATACGCAGTATTTT
. TRBJ1-2 TRBV7-8 few CASSLFSVGYTF TGTGCCAGCAGCTTATTCTCAGTCGGCTACACCTTC
. TRBJ2-3 TRBV7-2 many CASSLSGYLFTDTQYF TGTGCCAGCAGCTTAAGTGGGTACTTGTTCACAGATACGCAGTATTTT
. TRBJ1-2 TRBV6-2/TRBV6-3 many CASSFLDLFYGYTF TGTGCCAGCAGTTTCCTAGATCTATTCTATGGCTACACCTTC
. TRBJ2-3 TRBV10-1 few CASNRGGRFTDTQYF TGCGCCAGCAACCGAGGGGGGAGGTTCACAGATACGCAGTATTTT
. TRBJ1-1 TRBV15 few CATRRGWSEAFF TGTGCCACCAGACGAGGCTGGAGTGAAGCTTTCTTT
. TRBJ2-5 TRBV6-6 few CASSWDGRVGETQYF TGTGCCAGCAGCTGGGACGGACGGGTGGGTGAGACCCAGTACTTC
. TRBJ2-5 TRBV11-2 many CASSLRGTVKETQYF TGTGCCAGCAGCTTAAGAGGGACGGTCAAAGAGACCCAGTACTTC
. TRBJ2-7 TRBV12-3/TRBV12-4 many CASSSAAGAPYEQYF TGTGCCAGCAGTTCGGCCGCGGGGGCTCCTTACGAGCAGTACTTC
TRBD1 TRBJ1-6 TRBV20-1 . CSADRQGTRSPLHF TGCAGTGCTGACAGACAGGGTACGAGATCACCCCTCCACTTT
TRBD1 TRBJ1-3 TRBV29-1 many CSVGTGHEDF TGCAGCGTTGGGACAGGGCACGAGGATTTT
TRBD1 TRBJ2-7 TRBV28 . CASRGQGEGEQYF TGTGCCAGCCGCGGACAGGGGGAGGGCGAGCAGTACTTC
TRBD2 TRBJ2-7 TRBV7-6 . CASSSPGLANSYEQYF TGTGCCAGCAGCTCGCCGGGACTAGCTAACTCCTACGAGCAGTACTTC
. TRBJ1-1 TRBV5-1 few CASGAPGGDTEAFF TGCGCCAGCGGAGCCCCGGGGGGGGACACTGAAGCTTTCTTT
TRBD1 TRBJ1-1 TRBV18 . CASLQGVDTEAFF TGTGCCAGCTTACAGGGGGTGGACACTGAAGCTTTCTTT
. TRBJ2-7 TRBV29-1 few CSVRTHEQYF TGCAGCGTCCGGACCCACGAGCAGTACTTC
TRBD1 TRBJ2-1 TRBV10-2 few CASSEQDRGNEQFF TGCGCCAGCAGTGAGCAGGACAGGGGCAATGAGCAGTTCTTC